This T cell receptor beta chain is from a study of blood T cell repertoires in COVID-19. Study summary: The United States, Italy and Spain were the sources of the acute and convalescent COVID-19 samples.

Original data processing: Amplification from reference gene primers served as the basis for estimated nucleated cell counts. Profiled with immunoSEQ multiplex PCR; TCRdb holds only in-frame clones, not every one. The D gene and trimming were derived from the DNA, and the V and J assignments and clone size from that table. Of around 270,000 clones in the sample, more than 75% were seen once. The specimen sequenced was peripheral blood. This TCR was recovered from a woman aged 50 to 65 with acute or convalescent COVID-19.

CDR3 sequence: CASSLVGGGDIQYF. The CDR3 DNA is TGCGCCAGCAGCTTGGTCGGGGGAGGGGACATTCAGTACTTC. The chain links TRBV5-1 to TRBJ2-4, with 7 bases aligning to TRBD2. V was pared by 0 bases and J by 8 bases, with 5 bases of the junction left unmatched. Germline assignment: CDR1 SGHRS and CDR2 YFSETQ. The CDR3 sequence is 14 residues long.